This TCR beta chain came from a study of T cell repertoires in cytomegalovirus infection. Comment on this clonotype: As yet, its antigen is unknown.

This CDR3 contains 14 residues. V gave up 1 base and J gave up 8 bases, with 12 bases separating them. The germline V gene encodes CDR1 LGHNA and CDR2 YSLEER. Via MiXCR, TCRdb re-called the reads, giving one row per CDR3 protein. The sample shows about 920,000 distinct CDR3 sequences, approximately 30% of them seen only once. The TCR originated in a human donor in good health (CMV status not recorded). Some clones in this sample may be carry-over from other donors' samples. This specimen consisted of cultured CD8+ T cells from PBMCs, obtained from culture after CMV antigen stimulation. The chain couples TRBV4-3 to TRBJ2-1; D is unclear. The CDR3 here is CASSQVVSFDEQFF. The CDR3 DNA reads TGCGCCAGCAGCCAAGTTGTGAGTTTTGATGAGCAGTTCTTC.